The following is a T cell receptor (beta chain) sequence with its context. Its matching antigen is unknown. TCRdb's table, derived via immunoSEQ multiplex PCR, lists solely in-frame clones and lacks some. The sample lists under 11,000 clones; about 91% were seen once. These data are taken from a study of somatic mutations in cytotoxic T cells in rheumatoid arthritis. General study findings and limits: A single CD8+ clone exceeded 20% of CD8+ cells in about an eighth of the roughly 60 patients.

The CDR3 has 16 amino acids. In germline, CDR1 is MNHEY, CDR2 SMNVEV (reference sequence). V lost 5 bases and J lost 1; bases outside the gene matches: 6. Sequences were obtained from CD4+ T cells sorted from blood. The receptor was derived from a young woman with rheumatoid arthritis. The J gene is TRBJ2-2, the V gene TRBV27, with 8 positions matching TRBD1. In DNA, the CDR3 is TGTGCCAGCAGTCCCCAGGGGGCCCGGAACACCGGGGAGCTGTTTTTT. Translating it yields CASSPQGARNTGELFF.